These 14 T cell receptor beta chains were all obtained from the same sample, sequenced in a study of PD-1 blockade in mismatch repair-deficient tumors. Method: immunoSEQ multiplex PCR; TCRdb's copy keeps in-frame clones and lacks some. This sample has roughly 130,000 clones; 88% occur once, and the top ten carry 12%. This specimen was peripheral blood, taken approximately 69 weeks after starting pembrolizumab. These receptors originate from an adult with mismatch repair-deficient cancer.

The chain employs TRBV4-1 and TRBJ2-1; D is uncertain. Trimming removed 1 base at V and 6 bases at J, with 10 bases between. Per germline, CDR1 MGHRA and CDR2 YSYEKL. The CDR3 spans 14 residues. The CDR3 loop reads CASSQVASPNEQFF. DNA for the CDR3: TGCGCCAGCAGCCAAGTGGCTAGTCCCAATGAGCAGTTCTTC.

This clone occurred a few times. The CDR3: CASSSPGPNGYTF. In DNA, the CDR3 is TGTGCCAGCAGCTCCCCCGGTCCCAATGGCTACACCTTC. The chain uses TRBV7-9 and TRBJ1-2; the D is unclear. This CDR3 is 13 amino acids long. The V end lost 4 bases, the J end lost 6 bases, and 12 bases lay between the germline ends. The germline gives CDR1 SEHNR, CDR2 FQNEAQ (reference sequence).

The CDR3 region has the DNA TGTGCCAGCAGCTTAGGTAGCGGGAGGAAGTACAATGAGCAGTTCTTC. It specifies CASSLGSGRKYNEQFF. The chain has TRBV11-2 and TRBJ2-1; TRBD2 matches 10 bases. The CDR3 loop spans 16 amino acids. V was clipped by 1 base and J by 4 bases; unmatched bases: 4. From germline, CDR1 is SGHAT and CDR2 FQNNGV.

The chain links TRBV4-3 to TRBJ1-1; D gene ambiguous. V was cut by 0 bases and J by 4 bases, with 12 bases left in between. Germline-derived CDR1 and CDR2 are LGHNA and YSLEER. This CDR3 has 15 amino acids. The CDR3 loop is CASSQDSTFFTEAFF. CDR3 sequence (DNA): TGCGCCAGCAGCCAAGATTCAACATTCTTCACTGAAGCTTTCTTT.

V is TRBV27 and J is TRBJ1-1; D unclear. The CDR3 covers 13 residues. In germline, CDR1 is MNHEY, CDR2 SMNVEV (reference sequence). Deletions cut 2 bases from V and 1 base from J, with 5 bases between. The CDR3 reads CASSLTANTEAFF. CDR3 DNA: TGTGCCAGCAGTTTAACAGCGAACACTGAAGCTTTCTTT.

The J gene is TRBJ2-3, the V gene TRBV5-6; D unclear. From germline, CDR1 is SGHDT and CDR2 YYEEEE. Trimming left V 2 bases short and J 0 bases short, with 10 bases between. The CDR3 extends over 15 amino acids. CDR3 DNA: TGTGCCAGCAGCTTCATTCATGCAAGCACAGATACGCAGTATTTT. This translates into CASSFIHASTDTQYF.

J is TRBJ2-2 and V is TRBV18, with TRBD2 as a possible D gene (6 bases). The germline V gene has CDR1 KGHSH and CDR2 LQKENI. There are 17 residues in the CDR3. Trimming took off 3 bases at V and 6 bases at J, with 20 bases between the two ends. Here the CDR3 DNA reads TGTGCCAGCTCACCTACGAAGGGAGGAAGGCCCGCCGGGGAGCTGTTTTTT. Protein product: CASSPTKGGRPAGELFF.

The V gene is TRBV30, the J gene TRBJ2-2; 8 nucleotides align to TRBD2. The CDR3 has 15 amino acids. Germline trimming cut 5 bases from V and 4 bases from J; bases unmatched to any gene: 9. Germline V lookup: CDR1 GTSNPN, CDR2 SVGIG (reference sequence). CDR3 sequence: CAWDRGGPSTGELFF. CDR3 DNA: TGTGCCTGGGACCGGGGGGGGCCGAGCACCGGGGAGCTGTTTTTT.

The V and J genes are TRBV7-9 and TRBJ2-1; 8 bases match TRBD1. After removal of 1 base from V and 2 bases from J, the junction contained 13 bases not matched to a gene. Per germline, CDR1 SEHNR and CDR2 FQNEAQ (reference sequence). CDR3 length: 19 amino acids. The CDR3 nucleotides are TGTGCCAGCAGCTTAGTTTTTCATGTGGTACAGGGGGCCTACAATGAGCAGTTCTTC. Its translation is CASSLVFHVVQGAYNEQFF.

This chain links TRBV13 with TRBJ1-2, with TRBD1 identical over 8 bases. From germline, CDR1 is PRHDT and CDR2 FYEKMQ (reference sequence). This CDR3 comprises 16 residues. The V segment lost 3 bases and the J segment 2 bases; nucleotides outside the gene matches: 8. In nucleotides, the CDR3 is TGTGCCAGCAGCTTGGGTACGACAGGGGCAAACTATGGCTACACCTTC. This codes for CASSLGTTGANYGYTF.

The chain carries TRBV13 and TRBJ2-7; 8 bases line up with TRBD2. The J segment lost 1 base and the V segment lost 5 bases, leaving 10 bases of the junction unmatched. Germline CDR1 PRHDT, CDR2 FYEKMQ (reference sequence). There are 16 residues in the CDR3. The CDR3 is CASSSTSGRPSYEQYF. The CDR3 DNA sequence: TGTGCCAGCAGCAGTACTAGCGGAAGACCTTCCTACGAGCAGTACTTC.

This chain joins TRBV18 and TRBJ2-1; D ambiguous. This CDR3 has 16 residues. Germline values: CDR1 KGHSH, CDR2 LQKENI. Trimming pared 0 bases from V and 1 base from J, leaving 10 bases between. The CDR3 DNA sequence: TGTGCCAGCTCACCACCGACTGCCGGATCCTACAATGAGCAGTTCTTC. This translates into CASSPPTAGSYNEQFF.

The chain uses TRBV4-3 and TRBJ2-1; the D gene is possibly TRBD2 (6 bases). Germline assignment: CDR1 LGHNA and CDR2 YSLEER. Trimming left V 3 bases short and J 0 bases short, with 18 bases between. The CDR3 spans 18 residues. The CDR3 nucleotides read TGCGCCAGCAGCCACGTGGGTAGCGGCCCTAGCTCCTACAATGAGCAGTTCTTC. Amino acids: CASSHVGSGPSSYNEQFF.

The chain couples TRBV15 to TRBJ1-2; D may be TRBD1 (5 bases). In germline, CDR1 is LNHNV, CDR2 YYDKDF (reference sequence). V was trimmed by 5 bases and J by 5 bases, leaving 18 bases between them. CDR3 length: 15 amino acids. The CDR3 DNA follows: TGTGCCACCAGCGCCCGGGACGCCCGGGCGTATGGCTACACCTTC. It encodes CATSARDARAYGYTF.